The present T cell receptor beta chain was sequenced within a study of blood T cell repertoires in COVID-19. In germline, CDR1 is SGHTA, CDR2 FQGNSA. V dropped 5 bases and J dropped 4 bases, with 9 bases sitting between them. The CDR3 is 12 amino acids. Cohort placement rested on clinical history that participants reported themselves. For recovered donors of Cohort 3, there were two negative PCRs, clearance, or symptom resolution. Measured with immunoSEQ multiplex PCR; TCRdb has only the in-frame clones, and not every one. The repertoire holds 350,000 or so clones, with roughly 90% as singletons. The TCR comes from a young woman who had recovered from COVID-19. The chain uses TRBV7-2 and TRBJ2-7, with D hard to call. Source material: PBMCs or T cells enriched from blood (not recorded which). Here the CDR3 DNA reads TGTGCCAGCAGCCCCGCAGATTACGAGCAGTACTTC. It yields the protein CASSPADYEQYF.